This TCR beta chain was observed in a study of blood T cell repertoires in COVID-19. Study-wide background: Samples of COVID-19 (acute and convalescent) were obtained from the United States, Italy and Spain. Sources were T cells, B-cell-depleted T cells, or PBMCs; the material itself was cDNA or gDNA.

This clone was counted a single time. Assay: immunoSEQ multiplex PCR; the TCRdb copy retains only in-frame clones and omits some. The sample contains tens of thousands of clones, 89% of which appear only once. This TCR derives from a woman aged 45 to 65 with active COVID-19. The specimen sequenced was peripheral blood.

CDR3 in amino acids: CASSGGQGNTEAFF. The CDR3 region has the DNA TGTGCCAGCAGTGGGGGACAGGGGAACACTGAAGCTTTCTTT. V is TRBV2 and J is TRBJ1-1; 9 bases fit TRBD1. V shed 4 bases and J 1 base; nucleotides not matched to a gene: 1. The CDR3 is 14 residues long. CDR1 and CDR2 from the germline V gene are SNHLY and FYNNEI.